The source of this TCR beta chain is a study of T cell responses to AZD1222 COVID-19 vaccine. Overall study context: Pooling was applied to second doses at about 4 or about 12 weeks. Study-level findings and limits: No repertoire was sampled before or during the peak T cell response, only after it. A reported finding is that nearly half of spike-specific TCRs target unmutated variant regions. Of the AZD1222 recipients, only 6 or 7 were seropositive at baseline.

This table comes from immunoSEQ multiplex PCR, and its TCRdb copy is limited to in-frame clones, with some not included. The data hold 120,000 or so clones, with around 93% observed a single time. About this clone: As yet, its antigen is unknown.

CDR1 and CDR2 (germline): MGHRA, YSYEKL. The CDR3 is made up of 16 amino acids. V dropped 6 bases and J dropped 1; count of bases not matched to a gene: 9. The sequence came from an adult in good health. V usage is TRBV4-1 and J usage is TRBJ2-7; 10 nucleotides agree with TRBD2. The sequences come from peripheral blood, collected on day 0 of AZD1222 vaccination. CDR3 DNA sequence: TGCGCCAGCAGTCCTCGGTTACTAGCGGGATCCTACGAGCAGTACTTC. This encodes CASSPRLLAGSYEQYF.